This T cell receptor beta chain is from a study of T cells in Graves' hyperthyroidism and ophthalmopathy. This clonotype was counted ten times or more. The antigen remains unidentified. Notes on the study in general: Ophthalmopathy was predicted by the model a median of about six months ahead of onset.

The PBMCs had their origin in 10 ml of fresh peripheral blood. RNA transcripts yielded amplified TCR beta CDR3 regions. The primer set for the first-round RT-PCR of the TCR CDR3 was HTBI. A single record per CDR3 protein comes from TCRdb applying MiXCR to the multiplex PCR reads. The sample consists of 500,000 to 600,000 distinct CDR3 sequences, over 15% of them appearing once. The CDR3 sequence is 13 residues long. V dropped 1 base and J dropped 8 bases, with 11 bases sitting between them. The sequence derives from a woman younger than 30 with Graves' hyperthyroidism. The chain employs TRBV12-3 or TRBV12-4 and TRBJ1-2; D possibly corresponds to TRBD1 (6 bases). Sequenced: blood. CDR3 bases: TGTGCCAGCAGTTTAGGCAGGGGAGGCGGCTACACCTTC. Translated: CASSLGRGGGYTF.